These T cell receptor beta chains were read from a single sample in a study of identifying expanded T cells in peripheral blood. Clones were read by immunoSEQ multiplex PCR, and TCRdb kept only the in-frame ones, dropping some. The sample records approximately 86,000 clones, more than 75% being singletons. The sample taken for sequencing was blood. Every receptor here comes from a person aged 18 to 70 in good health. Both conserved end residues are part of each CDR3. The D gene is left open where the match is weak. Expanded clones get a size class; other rows say once, few or many, or leave the size out.

cdr3_nt: TGCGCCAGCAGCCAAGGGGTGGGGAGCACTGAAGCTTTCTTT
cdr3_aa: CASSQGVGSTEAFF
j_call: TRBJ1-1
clone_size: -
v_call: TRBV4-3
d_call: -

cdr3_nt: TGTGCCAGCAGCCGATACAGGGACCGGGCTTATCAGCCCCAGCATTTT
cdr3_aa: CASSRYRDRAYQPQHF
j_call: TRBJ1-5
clone_size: -
v_call: TRBV2
d_call: -

cdr3_nt: TGTGCCATCAGCCAGGGGAGGGACACTGAAGCTTTCTTT
cdr3_aa: CAISQGRDTEAFF
j_call: TRBJ1-1
clone_size: -
v_call: TRBV10-3
d_call: -

cdr3_nt: TGTGCCAGCAGCGTAGTAGCAGGGGGCGTCGACACCGGGGAGCTGTTTTTT
cdr3_aa: CASSVVAGGVDTGELFF
j_call: TRBJ2-2
clone_size: once
v_call: TRBV9
d_call: TRBD1

cdr3_nt: TGTGCCAGCAGTGCTACTAGCGGGGGGGACCTCTACGAGCAGTACTTC
cdr3_aa: CASSATSGGDLYEQYF
j_call: TRBJ2-7
clone_size: -
v_call: TRBV6-1
d_call: TRBD2

cdr3_nt: TGTGCCAGCAGCTGGGACGGTAGCAATCAGCCCCAGCATTTT
cdr3_aa: CASSWDGSNQPQHF
j_call: TRBJ1-5
clone_size: -
v_call: TRBV6-5
d_call: -

cdr3_nt: TGTGCCTGGGAACAGGGACGGATAGGGGAAAAACTGTTTTTT
cdr3_aa: CAWEQGRIGEKLFF
j_call: TRBJ1-4
clone_size: -
v_call: TRBV30
d_call: -

cdr3_nt: TGTGCCAGCAGCGTAGAGGGGCGGGGACACACAGATACGCAGTATTTT
cdr3_aa: CASSVEGRGHTDTQYF
j_call: TRBJ2-3
clone_size: -
v_call: TRBV9
d_call: -

cdr3_nt: TGTGCCAGCAGCTTTACATCCGGGGAGCTGTACAATGAGCAGTTCTTC
cdr3_aa: CASSFTSGELYNEQFF
j_call: TRBJ2-1
clone_size: -
v_call: TRBV7-8
d_call: -

cdr3_nt: TGTGCCAGCAGCTCGCCGGGACAGGGGCCTGGGGCCAACGTCCTGACTTTC
cdr3_aa: CASSSPGQGPGANVLTF
j_call: TRBJ2-6
clone_size: -
v_call: TRBV7-2
d_call: TRBD1